The 3 T cell receptor beta chains in this list originate from one sample, sequenced in a study of blood T cell repertoires in COVID-19. Sequencing used immunoSEQ multiplex PCR; TCRdb keeps in-frame clones, though not all of them. The sample records approximately 280,000 clones, 75% to 90% being singletons. Specimen: peripheral blood. These receptor sequences come from a man aged 40-49 years with acute or convalescent COVID-19.

This clone appeared once. This chain joins TRBV12-5 and TRBJ1-5, with D uncertain. The V gene's germline CDR1 is LGHNT and CDR2 FRNRAP. The V end was cut by 0 bases, the J end by 0 bases, with 21 bases between. This CDR3 has 20 amino acids. CDR3 residues: CASGLVLLGTINYSNQPQHF. CDR3 DNA sequence: TGTGCTAGTGGTTTGGTACTGTTAGGCACTATAAACTATAGCAATCAGCCCCAGCATTTT.

The chain is built from TRBV10-3 and TRBJ1-2; weak D call: TRBD1 (5 bases). Deletions cut 4 bases from V and 8 bases from J, with 11 bases between. CDR3 size: 12 residues. Germline CDR1 is ENHRY and CDR2 is SYGVKD. The CDR3 spells CAISGGPEGYTF. The CDR3 DNA reads TGTGCCATCAGTGGGGGCCCGGAGGGCTACACCTTC.

This clone was counted between two and nine times. The chain has TRBV15 and TRBJ1-1, with 7 bases matching TRBD1. Germline CDR1 LNHNV, CDR2 YYDKDF (reference sequence). The J segment lost 3 bases and the V segment lost 9 bases, leaving 7 bases of the junction unmatched. CDR3 size: 13 residues. The CDR3 protein is CATSSQGDTEAFF. The CDR3 bases are TGTGCCACTTCATCTCAGGGGGACACTGAAGCTTTCTTT.